One and the same sample provided the 27 T cell receptor beta chains below, sequenced in a study of blood T cells in healthy people across ages. Alongside a J-beta primer mix, a sample-barcoded 5' primer served in a second PCR lasting roughly 6 to 11 cycles. One entry per CDR3 protein results from TCRdb running MiXCR on the 5' RACE reads. Counted here are over 600,000 distinct CDR3 sequences, 35% to 50% occurring once; the ten biggest clones make up around 18%. Sequencing was performed on blood. The receptor set was obtained from an elderly man in good health.

The V call is TRBV10-3, the J call TRBJ2-3, with a possible D match to TRBD2 (6 bases). CDR3 size: 15 residues. The germline V and J ends were trimmed by 3 bases and 2 bases, with 12 bases remaining between them. In germline, CDR1 is ENHRY, CDR2 SYGVKD. The CDR3 region is CAISESGSVTDTQYF. CDR3 DNA sequence: TGTGCCATCAGTGAATCCGGGAGTGTCACAGATACGCAGTATTTT.

The chain combines TRBV10-3 with TRBJ2-3; D gene ambiguous. Germline CDR1 reads ENHRY; CDR2 reads SYGVKD. The CDR3 has 13 amino acids. V was cut by 0 bases and J by 7 bases, with 8 bases left in between. CDR3 sequence reads: CAISESAANTQYF. In DNA form, the CDR3 reads TGTGCCATCAGTGAGTCTGCTGCAAATACGCAGTATTTT.

To note about this clonotype: The junction departs from germline at one end; a sequencing error may be responsible. CDR3 DNA: TGCGCCAGCAGGGACATGGAGGACGAGCAGTACTTT. Amino acid sequence: CASRDMEDEQYF. The chain uses TRBV10-2 and TRBJ2-3, with D perhaps matching TRBD1 or TRBD2 (5 bases each). The CDR3 runs 12 residues. Per the germline V gene, CDR1 is WSHSY and CDR2 is SAAADI.

Many counts were recorded for this clonotype. The chain employs TRBV29-1 and TRBJ2-7; D perhaps matches TRBD1 (6 bases). This CDR3 region has 11 residues. Germline CDR1 is SQVTM and CDR2 is ANQGSEA. V lost 7 bases and J lost 1, with 8 bases in between. CDR3 nucleotides: TGCAGCGCAACAGGGTCCTACGAGCAGTACTTC. It yields the protein CSATGSYEQYF.

This clonotype was observed at least ten times. The chain employs TRBV7-9 and TRBJ1-2; 8 nucleotides align to TRBD1. CDR3 length: 13 residues. Trimming cost V 5 bases and J 3 bases; bases outside gene matches: 2. CDR1 and CDR2 (germline): SEHNR, FQNEAQ (reference sequence). The CDR3 DNA follows: TGTGCCAGCAGCCCAGGGGGCGACTATGGCTACACCTTC. This sequence encodes CASSPGGDYGYTF.

This clonotype has more than one count but fewer than ten. V usage is TRBV5-1 and J usage is TRBJ1-2, with a weak D call TRBD1 (6 bases). CDR1 and CDR2 (germline): SGHRS, YFSETQ. The CDR3 has 14 amino acids. V lost 4 bases and J lost 8, with 18 bases in between. The CDR3 loop reads CASSVPGAGLGYTF. The CDR3 coding sequence is TGCGCCAGCAGCGTGCCAGGGGCTGGATTGGGCTACACCTTC.

A word on this clonotype: A much larger clone lies one base from this, so it may be a read error. V usage is TRBV5-1 and J usage is TRBJ2-1; D is tentatively TRBD1 or TRBD2 (5 bases each). CDR3 length: 16 amino acids. The V end was cut by 0 bases, the J end by 8 bases, with 18 bases between. Germline V CDR1 and CDR2: SGHRS, YFSETQ. CDR3 nucleotide sequence: TGCGCCAGCAGCTTGGAGGGACGAGCATTAGTCGATGAGCAGTTCTTC. Protein sequence: CASSLEGRALVDEQFF.

The chain joins TRBV2 to TRBJ2-3; 10 nucleotides match TRBD2. CDR1 and CDR2 from the germline V gene are SNHLY and FYNNEI. With V trimmed by 7 bases and J by 5 bases, 9 bases remained unmatched. The CDR3 covers 15 residues. The CDR3 region is CASTSAGGPRDTQYF. The CDR3 region has the DNA TGTGCCAGCACCTCAGCGGGAGGGCCGAGAGATACGCAGTATTTT.

The chain combines TRBV6-6 with TRBJ1-6, with unresolved D. V was cut by 5 bases and J by 7 bases, with 15 bases left in between. The CDR3 has 15 residues. CDR1 is MNHNY and CDR2 is SVGAGI in the germline V gene (reference sequence). The CDR3 nucleotides read TGTGCCAGCAGTCCTCGGGTGGGTTGGAATTCACCCCTCCACTTT. Amino acid sequence: CASSPRVGWNSPLHF.

This clonotype turned up a few times. A much larger clone lies a single base off, so this may be a read error. The chain recombines TRBV5-5 with TRBJ2-7; D unclear. This CDR3 is 16 amino acids long. Germline V gene data show CDR1 as SGHKS and CDR2 as YYEKEE (reference sequence). Trimming removed 2 bases from V and 7 bases from J, with 22 bases in between. CDR3 amino acids: CASSLQTRTYNFEQYF. In DNA, the CDR3 is TGTGCCAGCAGCTTACAGACCCGGACCTACAATTTTGAGCAGTACTTC. Variable domain in full (rest from reference TRBV5-5 and TRBJ2-7): DAGVTQSPTHLIKTRGQQVTLRCSPISGHKSVSWYQQVLGQGPQFIFQYYEKEERGRGNFPDRFSARQFPNYSSELNVNALLLGDSALYLCASSLQTRTYNFEQYFGPGTRLTVT.

The chain recombines TRBV29-1 with TRBJ1-1; 8 bases map to TRBD1. Trimming removed 6 bases from V and 8 bases from J; junction bases left unmatched: 8. The CDR3 totals 12 residues. The germline V gene encodes CDR1 SQVTM and CDR2 ANQGSEA. CDR3 nucleotides: TGCAGCGTCGGAGGCAGGGGGCGCGAAGCTTTCTTT. This encodes CSVGGRGREAFF.

The DNA of the CDR3 is TGTGCCAGCAGCCCGTCAGGCACTTATAATGAAAAACTGTTTTTT. It is translated as CASSPSGTYNEKLFF. The chain carries TRBV12-3 or TRBV12-4 and TRBJ1-4; D ambiguous. V was pared by 6 bases and J by 4 bases, with 15 bases between. The CDR3 covers 15 residues.

The chain couples TRBV7-8 to TRBJ1-5; TRBD1 agrees at 7 bases. The V and J ends lost 2 bases and 2 bases, in that order; junction bases with no gene match: 3. The CDR3 has 15 residues. The germline gives CDR1 SGHVS, CDR2 FQNEAQ. The CDR3 nucleotides read TGTGCCAGCAGCTTAAGGGACAGACGCAATCAGCCCCAGCATTTT. Amino acids: CASSLRDRRNQPQHF.

Regarding this clonotype: The junction does not match germline at one end; this may be a read error. The chain uses TRBV20-1 and TRBJ2-3, with D uncertain. The CDR3 spans 14 residues. The germline CDR1 and CDR2 sequences are DFQATT and SNEGSKA (reference sequence). The CDR3 coding sequence is TGCAGCGCTAGTTCTGGAACTAGCACAGATACGCAGTATTTT. Translation: CSASSGTSTDTQYF.

The chain joins TRBV6-5 to TRBJ2-7; 10 bases are shared with TRBD1. The CDR3 is 13 amino acids. The V gene end was trimmed by 8 bases and the J gene end by 7 bases; junction bases not matched to a gene: 8. Germline V gives CDR1 MNHEY, CDR2 SVGAGI. CDR3 residues: CASRDRGLREQYF. The CDR3, as DNA: TGTGCCAGCCGGGACAGGGGATTGAGAGAGCAGTACTTC.

V gene TRBV5-1 combines with J gene TRBJ2-3; 13 bases agree with TRBD2. Germline trimming cut 4 bases from V and 7 bases from J; bases unmatched to any gene: 9. The CDR3 is made up of 16 amino acids. Germline V gene lookup returns CDR1 SGHRS and CDR2 YFSETQ. Here the CDR3 DNA reads TGCGCCAGCAGCCTAGGACTAGCGGGAGCGGGAAATACGCAGTATTTT. Translated: CASSLGLAGAGNTQYF.

This sequence joins TRBV6-2 or TRBV6-3 and TRBJ1-5; a weak D match, TRBD1 (6 bases). Germline CDR1 and CDR2: MNHEY and SVGEGT. Trimming removed 8 bases from V and 1 base from J, with 12 bases in between. The CDR3 consists of 14 residues. The CDR3 sequence: CASGMGASNQPQHF. The CDR3 nucleotides are TGTGCCAGCGGCATGGGGGCCAGCAATCAGCCCCAGCATTTT.

The chain links TRBV12-3 or TRBV12-4 to TRBJ1-1; D unclear. The CDR3 totals 14 residues. V was cut by 5 bases and J by 1 base, with 11 bases left in between. The DNA of the CDR3 is TGTGCCAGCAGTCCCCTCCCCGGGAACACTGAAGCTTTCTTT. It yields the protein CASSPLPGNTEAFF.

In this sample, this clonotype turned up a few times. The chain combines TRBV7-9 with TRBJ1-5, with D uncertain. V was cut by 5 bases and J by 5 bases, with 10 bases left in between. This CDR3 is 13 amino acids long. Germline values: CDR1 SEHNR, CDR2 FQNEAQ (reference sequence). CDR3 sequence: CASSPVGDQPQHF. CDR3 bases: TGTGCCAGCAGCCCAGTCGGGGATCAGCCCCAGCATTTT.

The V call is TRBV9, the J call TRBJ1-4; D might be TRBD1 (6 bases). Germline CDR1 SGDLS, CDR2 YYNGEE. The CDR3 length is 14 residues. With 4 bases removed from V and 0 bases from J, the gap between germline ends came to 7 bases. This chain's CDR3 is CASSQGSTNEKLFF. CDR3 in DNA: TGTGCCAGCAGCCAGGGGTCAACTAATGAAAAACTGTTTTTT.

The chain recombines TRBV7-2 with TRBJ2-3; 7 bases match TRBD2. The CDR3 totals 14 residues. Germline values: CDR1 SGHTA, CDR2 FQGNSA. The trim removed 6 bases at V and 3 bases at J, leaving 6 bases unmatched. CDR3 in DNA: TGTGCCAGCAGTCAGACTAGCAGAACAGATACGCAGTATTTT. It encodes CASSQTSRTDTQYF.

This clonotype was detected a few times. The V and J genes are TRBV5-6 and TRBJ1-1; D is unclear. The length of the CDR3 is 13 residues. CDR1 is SGHDT and CDR2 is YYEEEE in the germline V gene. V was cut by 2 bases and J by 1 base, with 6 bases left in between. The CDR3: CASSFDENTEAFF. As DNA, the CDR3 is TGTGCCAGCAGCTTTGACGAGAACACTGAAGCTTTCTTT.

V gene TRBV12-3 or TRBV12-4 combines with J gene TRBJ2-5; the D call may be TRBD1 or TRBD2 (6 bases each). V was shortened by 1 base and J by 5 bases, with 14 bases between the two germline ends. CDR3 length: 15 residues. CDR3 amino acids: CASSLVSQGGETQYF. The CDR3 DNA reads as TGTGCCAGCAGTTTAGTTTCACAGGGAGGCGAGACCCAGTACTTC.

This clonotype was observed many times. The rearrangement joins TRBV5-8 to TRBJ2-5; 7 bases line up with TRBD1. The V segment lost 4 bases and the J segment 3 bases; nucleotides outside the gene matches: 9. This CDR3 contains 15 residues. Germline CDR1 SGHTS, CDR2 YDEGEE. CDR3: CASSKFRQGEETQYF. The CDR3 DNA sequence: TGTGCCAGCAGCAAATTCCGACAGGGAGAAGAGACCCAGTACTTC.

This clonotype has just a few counts. The V call is TRBV12-3 or TRBV12-4, the J call TRBJ1-5; D is perhaps TRBD1 (6 bases). Deletions cut 3 bases from V and 4 bases from J, with 13 bases between. The CDR3 has 15 amino acids. For the CDR3, the DNA is TGTGCCAGCAGTTTGAGGGGGGACCTAAATCAGCCCCAGCATTTT. As protein: CASSLRGDLNQPQHF.

This clonotype occurred a few times. The V call is TRBV24-1, the J call TRBJ2-3; TRBD1 might be the D (6 bases). Germline V gene data show CDR1 as KGHDR and CDR2 as SFDVKD. The V end was cut by 8 bases, the J end by 3 bases, with 11 bases between. This CDR3 comprises 13 residues. The CDR3 is CATTGQGTDTQYF. CDR3 sequence (DNA): TGTGCCACCACAGGGCAGGGGACAGATACGCAGTATTTT.

The chain recombines TRBV20-1 with TRBJ2-1; 8 bases agree with TRBD2. The V segment lost 2 bases and the J segment 5 bases; nucleotides outside the gene matches: 11. The CDR3 is made up of 16 amino acids. Germline CDR1 and CDR2: DFQATT and SNEGSKA (reference sequence). This CDR3 reads CSARFNGRALDNEQFF. CDR3 in DNA: TGCAGTGCTAGATTTAACGGGAGGGCCTTGGACAATGAGCAGTTCTTC.